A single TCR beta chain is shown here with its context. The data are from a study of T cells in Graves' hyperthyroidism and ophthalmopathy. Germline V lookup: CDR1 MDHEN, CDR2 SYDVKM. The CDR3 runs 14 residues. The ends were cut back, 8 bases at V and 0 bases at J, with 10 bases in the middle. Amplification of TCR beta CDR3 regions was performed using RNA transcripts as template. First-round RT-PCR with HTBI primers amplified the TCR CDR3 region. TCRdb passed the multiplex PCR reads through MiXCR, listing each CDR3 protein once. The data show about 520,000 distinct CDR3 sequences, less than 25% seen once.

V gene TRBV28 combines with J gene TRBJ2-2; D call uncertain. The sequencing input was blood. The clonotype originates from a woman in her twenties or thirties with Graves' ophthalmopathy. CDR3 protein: CASGLITNTGELFF. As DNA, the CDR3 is TGTGCCAGCGGTCTGATCACGAACACCGGGGAGCTGTTTTTT. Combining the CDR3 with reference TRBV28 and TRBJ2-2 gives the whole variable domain DVKVTQSSRYLVKRTGEKVFLECVQDMDHENMFWYRQDPGLGLRLIYFSYDVKMKEKGDIPEGYSVSREKKERFSLILESASTNQTSMYLCASGLITNTGELFFGEGSRLTVL.